What follows are 3 T cell receptor beta chains derived from one specimen sequenced in a study of shared clonotypes between healthy human individuals. TCRdb's copy holds only in-frame clones and misses some; the assay was immunoSEQ multiplex PCR. This sample has about 1.5 million clones, with nearly 99% found just once. Source material: naive CD4+ T cells sorted from blood. Subset here: CD45RA+ positively selected. The receptors shown here come from a young man in good health.

The V gene is TRBV11-2, the J gene TRBJ2-2; D gene uncertain. CDR3 length: 13 residues. V lost 3 bases, J lost 2 bases, and 4 bases lay in between. Per germline, CDR1 SGHAT and CDR2 FQNNGV. The CDR3 DNA reads TGTGCCAGCAGCTTGACCAACACCGGGGAGCTGTTTTTT. It translates to CASSLTNTGELFF.

The rearrangement uses TRBV6-1 and TRBJ1-1; no clear D. V was clipped by 6 bases and J by 1 base, with 6 bases between them. CDR1 is MNHNS and CDR2 is SASEGT in the germline V gene. The length of the CDR3 is 12 residues. The CDR3 reads CASSGENTEAFF. CDR3 DNA: TGTGCCAGCAGCGGAGAGAACACTGAAGCTTTCTTT.

This sequence joins TRBV5-1 and TRBJ1-1; possibly TRBD1 for D (5 bases). The length of the CDR3 is 14 residues. V was clipped by 4 bases and J by 6 bases, with 16 bases between them. Germline CDR1 is SGHRS and CDR2 is YFSETQ. The CDR3 bases are TGCGCCAGCAGCCCCCGGGGGGTTATGTCTGAAGCTTTCTTT. Protein: CASSPRGVMSEAFF.